The 23 T cell receptor beta chains below come from one sample, sequenced in a study of blood T cells in healthy people across ages. The second PCR ran roughly 6 to 11 cycles with a sample-barcoded 5' primer and J-beta primers. TCRdb fed the 5' RACE reads into MiXCR, producing one record per CDR3 protein. The top ten hold 6.7% of the sample, which has roughly 1,300,000 distinct CDR3 sequences, 59% seen once. Material for sequencing was blood. These receptors all stem from a man aged 18 to 29 in good health.

The rearrangement joins TRBV9 to TRBJ2-3; tentatively, D is TRBD1 (5 bases). Trimming removed 3 bases at V and 0 bases at J, with 14 bases between. This CDR3 spans 16 amino acids. Germline values: CDR1 SGDLS, CDR2 YYNGEE. For the CDR3, the DNA is TGTGCCAGCAGCGCCGGAACAGGAGTTAGCACAGATACGCAGTATTTT. As protein: CASSAGTGVSTDTQYF.

The chain has TRBV27 and TRBJ1-1; no clear D. The CDR3 has 16 amino acids. Germline CDR1 and CDR2: MNHEY and SMNVEV (reference sequence). V was shortened by 4 bases and J by 3 bases, with 18 bases between the two germline ends. The CDR3 DNA reads as TGTGCCAGCAGTTGGACTGGGGAGGTTCGTCACACTGAAGCTTTCTTT. It codes for CASSWTGEVRHTEAFF.

The rearrangement joins TRBV20-1 to TRBJ2-7, with 8 bases lining up with TRBD2. The germline CDR1 and CDR2 sequences are DFQATT and SNEGSKA (reference sequence). With 3 bases clipped from V and 4 bases from J, the junction kept 17 bases outside the gene matches. The CDR3 covers 17 residues. The CDR3 DNA is TGCAGTGCTAGCCCCGTTCCGGGAGGGGAATGGGTATACGAGCAGTACTTC. Its protein product is CSASPVPGGEWVYEQYF.

The DNA for the CDR3 is TGTGCCACCGAGGACAGCAACAATGAGCAGTTCTTC. This sequence encodes CATEDSNNEQFF. J is TRBJ2-1 and V is TRBV15; a possible D gene is TRBD1 (6 bases). Trimming removed 8 bases at V and 5 bases at J, with 10 bases between. Germline V gene data show CDR1 as LNHNV and CDR2 as YYDKDF (reference sequence). There are 12 residues in the CDR3.

The chain couples TRBV15 to TRBJ2-7, with 7 bases aligning to TRBD1. The CDR3 runs to 17 residues. Germline CDR1 is LNHNV and CDR2 is YYDKDF (reference sequence). The J segment lost 3 bases and the V segment lost 0 bases, leaving 11 bases of the junction unmatched. CDR3 region: CATSRERGPGGFYEQYF. For the CDR3, the DNA is TGTGCCACCAGCAGAGAAAGGGGGCCAGGTGGTTTCTACGAGCAGTACTTC.

The chain has TRBV6-1 and TRBJ1-4; D might be TRBD1 (6 bases). This CDR3 is 15 amino acids long. Trimming pared 3 bases from V and 4 bases from J, leaving 12 bases between. Germline V gene sequence: CDR1 MNHNS, CDR2 SASEGT. CDR3 in DNA: TGTGCCAGCAGTGATTCGGGGGCAATTAATGAAAAACTGTTTTTT. Translated: CASSDSGAINEKLFF.

The chain couples TRBV4-1 to TRBJ1-5; D is possibly TRBD1 (6 bases). CDR3 size: 14 residues. With 6 bases removed from V and 3 bases from J, the gap between germline ends came to 12 bases. Germline V lookup: CDR1 MGHRA, CDR2 YSYEKL. The CDR3 DNA follows: TGCGCCAGCAGTCCCACAGGGTACAATCAGCCCCAGCATTTT. Its protein product is CASSPTGYNQPQHF.

This clonotype was observed a few times. V is TRBV10-2 and J is TRBJ2-5; D call uncertain. The J call may be mistaken, given a closer DNA end match to TRBJ2-7. The CDR3 consists of 12 residues. Germline V gene data show CDR1 as WSHSY and CDR2 as SAAADI. CDR3 sequence reads: CASRSPEHEQYF. The CDR3 coding sequence is TGCGCCAGCAGGTCCCCCGAGCACGAGCAGTACTTC.

The rearrangement joins TRBV20-1 to TRBJ2-3; no reliable D call. Germline V gene lookup returns CDR1 DFQATT and CDR2 SNEGSKA (reference sequence). V was trimmed by 8 bases and J by 5 bases, leaving 11 bases between them. CDR3 length: 11 amino acids. The CDR3 spells CSPPVKDTQYF. CDR3 DNA: TGCAGTCCCCCTGTAAAAGATACGCAGTATTTT.

The V call is TRBV11-1, the J call TRBJ2-1; 8 bases align to TRBD1. Germline assignment: CDR1 SGHAT and CDR2 FQDESV (reference sequence). The CDR3 is 15 residues long. V gave up 1 base and J gave up 4 bases; unmatched junction bases: 3. The CDR3 protein is CASSLEGQAYNEQFF. CDR3 nucleotides: TGTGCCAGCAGCTTAGAGGGACAGGCTTACAATGAGCAGTTCTTC.

The chain recombines TRBV29-1 with TRBJ2-7; 8 bases are a match to TRBD1. With V trimmed by 4 bases and J by 1 base, 3 bases remained unmatched. Germline V gene lookup returns CDR1 SQVTM and CDR2 ANQGSEA. This CDR3 is built from 13 residues. Here the CDR3 DNA reads TGCAGCGTTGTTCGGGACAGGTCCTACGAGCAGTACTTC. Protein: CSVVRDRSYEQYF.

This clonotype was seen a few times. An end of the junction does not agree with germline; a read error may underlie this. The rearrangement joins TRBV4-1 to TRBJ2-3; 10 bases match TRBD1. The CDR3 is 15 amino acids. Germline V gives CDR1 MGHRA, CDR2 YSYEKL. CDR3 loop: CASSQVGTGDGTQYF. The CDR3 DNA reads as TGCGCTAGCAGCCAAGTTGGGACAGGGGACGGTACGCAGTATTTT.

This clonotype appeared a single time. This rearrangement joins TRBV6-1 to TRBJ2-7; D is uncertain. TRBJ2-5 explains the end of the DNA better; the J call may be wrong. Per the germline V gene, CDR1 is MNHNS and CDR2 is SASEGT. This CDR3 is 11 amino acids long. This CDR3 is CASNSVETQYF. CDR3 nucleotide sequence: TGTGCCAGTAATTCAGTGGAGACCCAGTACTTC.

The rearrangement joins TRBV7-2 to TRBJ2-7; 10 bases align to TRBD2. TRBJ2-5 matches the DNA end more closely, so the J call is doubtful. CDR1 is SGHTA, CDR2 FQGNSA, per germline. There are 16 residues in the CDR3. The CDR3 loop reads CASSLGLAGVPGTQYF. The CDR3 nucleotides are TGTGCCAGCAGCTTAGGGCTAGCGGGAGTGCCAGGGACCCAGTACTTC.

The V and J genes are TRBV10-3 and TRBJ2-7; D may be TRBD1 (6 bases). Germline V gene lookup returns CDR1 ENHRY and CDR2 SYGVKD. The CDR3 has 13 amino acids. V gave up 1 base and J gave up 6 bases, with 10 bases separating them. This CDR3 reads CAISEYRETEQYF. CDR3 nucleotides: TGTGCCATCAGTGAGTACAGGGAGACCGAGCAGTACTTC.

The chain carries TRBV21-1 and TRBJ1-2; the table gives TRBD1 as D, unverified against the DNA. TRBV21-1 is reported as a pseudogene. CDR3 size: 17 residues. The CDR3 is CASSKGRDGLALGGYTF. The CDR3 coding sequence is TGTGCCAGCAGCAAAGGAAGGGACGGGTTAGCTCTCGGTGGCTACACCTTC.

This clonotype was detected a few times. The CDR3 DNA is TGTGCCAGCAGCTTACACAGGGGGCGAGAAGAGACCCAGTACTTC. Translating gives CASSLHRGREETQYF. The rearrangement links TRBV11-2 to TRBJ2-7; 9 bases fit TRBD1. The assigned J gene may be wrong: the sequence end matches TRBJ2-5 better. This CDR3 region has 15 residues. Germline V lookup: CDR1 SGHAT, CDR2 FQNNGV.

Concerning this clonotype: An end of the junction does not agree with germline; a read error may underlie this. The chain couples TRBV15 to TRBJ1-2; TRBD1 matches at 9 bases. This CDR3 has 13 amino acids. Germline assignment: CDR1 LNHNV and CDR2 YYDKDF (reference sequence). For the CDR3, the DNA is TGTGCTACAGGGGGCAACAATAACTATGGCTACGCCTTC. Amino acids: CATGGNNNYGYAF.

V gene TRBV7-6 combines with J gene TRBJ2-7; no definite D call. V was clipped by 5 bases and J by 6 bases, with 11 bases between them. Germline lookup yields CDR1 SGHVS and CDR2 FNYEAQ. CDR3 length: 12 amino acids. The CDR3 bases are TGTGCCAGCAGCAGTCTAGGCCTCGAGCAGTACTTC. Protein product: CASSSLGLEQYF.

The chain is built from TRBV5-1 and TRBJ2-4, with D perhaps assigned TRBD1 or TRBD2 (5 bases each). The V end lost 2 bases, the J end lost 2 bases, and 14 bases lay between the germline ends. In germline, CDR1 is SGHRS, CDR2 YFSETQ. The CDR3 is 16 amino acids. CDR3 coding DNA: TGCGCCAGCAGCTTAGGGGACCGGGTTACCAAAAACATTCAGTACTTC. It translates to CASSLGDRVTKNIQYF.

Note on this clonotype: One end of the junction is discordant with germline, which a read error may explain. The V and J genes are TRBV9 and TRBJ2-3; 7 nucleotides align to TRBD2. The CDR3 has 15 amino acids. Germline CDR1 is SGDLS and CDR2 is YYNGEE. CDR3 in DNA: TGTGCCTGCAGCGCAGCGGGGACTAGCACAGATACGCAGTATTTT. This translates into CACSAAGTSTDTQYF.

The CDR3 region is CASSQATGTSGVGEQFF. CDR3 coding DNA: TGCGCCAGCAGCCAAGCGACCGGGACTAGCGGGGTTGGGGAGCAGTTCTTC. V gene TRBV4-1 combines with J gene TRBJ2-1; the match to TRBD2 covers 13 bases. V shed 1 base, J shed 10 bases, and the junction held 10 bases outside the gene matches. Germline-derived CDR1 and CDR2 are MGHRA and YSYEKL. The CDR3 has 17 residues.

This clonotype was seen more than once but under ten times. V is TRBV12-3 or TRBV12-4 and J is TRBJ1-2; unclear D gene. The V end was cut by 4 bases, the J end by 7 bases, with 28 bases between. The CDR3 is 18 residues long. In DNA form, the CDR3 reads TGTGCCAGCAGTTCCCCCCGAAATGGGCCTCCGCCGACGGGTGGCTACACCTTC. The encoded protein is CASSSPRNGPPPTGGYTF.